This T cell receptor beta chain came from a study of blood T cell repertoires in COVID-19. The overall study: Sample material is recorded as cDNA or gDNA derived from T cells, B-cell-depleted T cells, or PBMCs.

Germline V gene lookup returns CDR1 SGHRS and CDR2 YFSETQ. The V end lost 4 bases, the J end lost 3 bases, and 12 bases lay between the germline ends. The CDR3 runs to 14 residues. The repertoire was sequenced with immunoSEQ multiplex PCR; TCRdb's copy has only in-frame clones and lacks some. Among some 50,000 clones listed, roughly nine tenths were seen once. The chain is built from TRBV5-1 and TRBJ2-3, with no clear D. What was sequenced was peripheral blood. The source of this sequence is a man aged 55 to 70 with acute or convalescent COVID-19. CDR3 in DNA: TGCGCCAGCAGCCCAGCTGCAGGAACAGATACGCAGTATTTT. It translates to CASSPAAGTDTQYF.